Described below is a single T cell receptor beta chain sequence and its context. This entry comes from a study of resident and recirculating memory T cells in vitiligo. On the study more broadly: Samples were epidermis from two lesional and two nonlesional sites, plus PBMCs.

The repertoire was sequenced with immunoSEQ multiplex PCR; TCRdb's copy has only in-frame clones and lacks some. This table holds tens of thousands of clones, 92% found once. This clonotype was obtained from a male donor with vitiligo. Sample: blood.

CDR3 loop: CASSRPDRGDTEAFF. The CDR3 coding sequence is TGCGCCAGCAGCCGACCGGACAGGGGGGATACTGAAGCTTTCTTT. The chain couples TRBV5-1 to TRBJ1-1; 10 bases are shared with TRBD1. J gave up 5 bases and V 4 bases, and 8 bases lay outside the gene matches. The CDR3 extends over 15 amino acids. Germline V gene data show CDR1 as SGHRS and CDR2 as YFSETQ.